The 25 T cell receptor beta chains below all came from one sample that was sequenced in a study of T-cell reconstitution after alpha-beta-depleted transplantation in children. Researchers prepared the TCRbeta library using unique molecular identifiers, the study reports. TCRdb re-called the PCR reads through MiXCR, storing one row per CDR3 protein. Of under 750,000 distinct CDR3 sequences in the sample, roughly 23% were seen once. The starting material was PBMCs, mostly from graft donor cells, obtained 360 days after TCRalphabeta/CD19-depleted stem cell transplant. These receptors all come from a boy younger than two who had a stem cell transplant for acute myeloid leukemia, so the T cells may come from the graft donor.

The chain recombines TRBV12-3 or TRBV12-4 with TRBJ1-5; TRBD1 is a possible D gene (5 bases). With 8 bases removed from V and 7 bases from J, the gap between germline ends came to 18 bases. The CDR3 totals 14 residues. Written as DNA, the CDR3 is TGTGCCAGCGGCCCCCCCGGGGGAGGGCAGCCCCAGCATTTT. Protein product: CASGPPGGGQPQHF.

In its sample, this clonotype was seen many times. The gene calls are TRBV7-6 and TRBJ2-1, with TRBD1 matching over 9 bases. The CDR3 runs to 17 residues. Germline CDR1 and CDR2: SGHVS and FNYEAQ. The ends lost 3 bases at V and 2 bases at J; junction bases unmatched: 8. In DNA, the CDR3 is TGTGCCAGCAGCTTCACTCCCGGGACAGGGACCTACAATGAGCAGTTCTTC. It encodes CASSFTPGTGTYNEQFF. Drawing the rest from reference TRBV7-6 and TRBJ2-1, the complete variable domain is GAGVSQSPRYKVTKRGQDVALRCDPISGHVSLYWYRQALGQGPEFLTYFNYEAQQDKSGLPNDRFSAERPEGSISTLTIQRTEQRDSAMYRCASSFTPGTGTYNEQFFGPGTRLTVL.

This chain connects TRBV3-1 to TRBJ2-3, with no clear D. Germline-derived CDR1 and CDR2 are LGHDT and YNNKEL (reference sequence). This CDR3 comprises 15 residues. Trimming pared 1 base from V and 2 bases from J, leaving 10 bases between. The CDR3 sequence: CASSQGNIFTDTQYF. The CDR3 DNA reads TGTGCCAGCAGCCAAGGCAACATATTCACAGATACGCAGTATTTT.

This clonotype was seen at least ten times. Written as DNA, the CDR3 is TGTGCCAGCAGTACCGCCGGGACTAGCTACAATGAGCAGTTCTTC. This translates into CASSTAGTSYNEQFF. The chain combines TRBV12-3 or TRBV12-4 with TRBJ2-1; 8 nucleotides align to TRBD2. Trimming took 5 bases from V and 3 from J; bases not matched to a gene: 6. The CDR3 runs to 15 residues.

The chain employs TRBV20-1 and TRBJ1-5; 8 nucleotides align to TRBD1. Per germline, CDR1 DFQATT and CDR2 SNEGSKA (reference sequence). V dropped 6 bases and J dropped 4; count of bases not matched to a gene: 11. This CDR3 comprises 15 residues. The CDR3 sequence is CSARPGQGGNQPQHF. DNA for the CDR3: TGCAGTGCCCGACCCGGACAGGGAGGGAATCAGCCCCAGCATTTT.

This clonotype was recorded a few times. The J gene is TRBJ2-1, the V gene TRBV2, with D possibly TRBD2 on 6 matching bases. Germline V gene data show CDR1 as SNHLY and CDR2 as FYNNEI. This CDR3 comprises 16 residues. With 5 bases removed from V and 6 bases from J, the gap between germline ends came to 20 bases. The CDR3 nucleotides read TGTGCCAGCAGTACAATAACTAGCCCAGGTAGCAATGAGCAGTTCTTC. This encodes CASSTITSPGSNEQFF.

This rearrangement joins TRBV7-6 to TRBJ2-7, with TRBD1 as a possible D gene (6 bases). This CDR3 has 15 amino acids. Germline CDR1 and CDR2: SGHVS and FNYEAQ. The ends were cut back, 0 bases at V and 5 bases at J, with 14 bases in the middle. CDR3 DNA: TGTGCCAGCAGCTTAGCGGTCTCAGGGGTCCACGAGCAGTACTTC. As protein: CASSLAVSGVHEQYF.

The rearrangement links TRBV5-6 to TRBJ2-7; no clear D. Per the germline V gene, CDR1 is SGHDT and CDR2 is YYEEEE. The germline V and J ends were trimmed by 0 bases and 0 bases, with 7 bases remaining between them. The CDR3 loop spans 14 amino acids. CDR3 region: CASSLGRSSYEQYV. DNA of the CDR3: TGTGCCAGCAGCTTGGGACGGAGCTCCTACGAGCAGTACGTC.

This clonotype was detected many times. The CDR3 bases are TGCAGTGCTAGCGGGGCCCAATGGGCCCAGCATTTT. Amino acids: CSASGAQWAQHF. The chain has TRBV20-1 and TRBJ1-5; D may be TRBD1 (5 bases). The V gene lost 3 bases and the J gene lost 11 bases, with 14 bases spanning the gap. Germline CDR1 is DFQATT and CDR2 is SNEGSKA (reference sequence). The CDR3 sequence is 12 residues long.

This chain joins TRBV6-5 and TRBJ2-5, with D hard to call. The V end lost 0 bases, the J end lost 5 bases, and 10 bases lay between the germline ends. Germline CDR1 and CDR2: MNHEY and SVGAGI. CDR3 length: 14 amino acids. The CDR3 reads CASSYSSHGETQYF. The CDR3 nucleotides are TGTGCCAGCAGTTACTCATCACACGGGGAGACCCAGTACTTC.

This clonotype showed up many times. The V and J genes are TRBV29-1 and TRBJ2-2; D perhaps matches TRBD1 (6 bases). The CDR3 has 14 amino acids. The V end lost 7 bases, the J end lost 4 bases, and 16 bases lay between the germline ends. Germline V CDR1 and CDR2: SQVTM, ANQGSEA. CDR3 DNA: TGCAGCGCTCTGGGGGCAGGGGCCACCGGGGAGCTGTTTTTT. It is translated as CSALGAGATGELFF.

This clonotype was detected ten times or more. The rearrangement uses TRBV4-1 and TRBJ1-2; a weak D match, TRBD1 (6 bases). Germline values: CDR1 MGHRA, CDR2 YSYEKL. The germline V and J ends were trimmed by 0 bases and 2 bases, with 10 bases remaining between them. CDR3 length: 15 amino acids. CDR3 nucleotide sequence: TGCGCCAGCAGCCAAGAACAGGGACGGAACTATGGCTACACCTTC. It specifies CASSQEQGRNYGYTF.

In its sample, this clonotype was seen once. The chain uses TRBV6-2 or TRBV6-3 and TRBJ2-5; 15 bases fit TRBD2. CDR3 size: 14 residues. The V segment lost 5 bases and the J segment 13 bases; nucleotides outside the gene matches: 8. CDR1 MNHEY and CDR2 SVGEGT come from the germline V gene. The CDR3 coding sequence is TGTGCCAGCAGTGCATGGACTAGCGGGGGGGCCGTGTACTTC. Translation gives CASSAWTSGGAVYF.

The chain employs TRBV13 and TRBJ1-1, with 8 bases that match TRBD1. With 5 bases clipped from V and 5 bases from J, the junction kept 7 bases outside the gene matches. The length of the CDR3 is 14 residues. Germline CDR1 and CDR2: PRHDT and FYEKMQ (reference sequence). CDR3 region: CASSPSQGGTEAFF. In DNA form, the CDR3 reads TGTGCCAGCAGCCCTTCACAGGGGGGGACTGAAGCTTTCTTT. Supplemented by reference TRBV13 and TRBJ1-1, the full variable domain reads AAGVIQSPRHLIKEKRETATLKCYPIPRHDTVYWYQQGPGQDPQFLISFYEKMQSDKGSIPDRFSAQQFSDYHSELNMSSLELGDSALYFCASSPSQGGTEAFFGQGTRLTVV.

There are many counts of this clonotype. The chain recombines TRBV29-1 with TRBJ2-1; 9 nucleotides line up with TRBD2. CDR1 and CDR2 (germline): SQVTM, ANQGSEA. Trimming cost V 3 bases and J 5 bases; bases outside gene matches: 2. The CDR3 extends over 13 amino acids. The CDR3 loop is CSVDGGGDNEQFF. The CDR3, as DNA: TGCAGCGTTGACGGCGGGGGGGACAATGAGCAGTTCTTC.

Note on this clonotype: Mismatch with germline at one junction end may stem from a read error. The genes are TRBV5-1 and TRBJ1-6; D ambiguous. The CDR3 has 14 residues. From germline, CDR1 is SGHRS and CDR2 YFSETQ. The CDR3 sequence: CASSSIPYNPPLHF. The DNA for the CDR3 is TGCGCCAGCAGCTCGATCCCCTATAATCCACCCCTCCACTTT.

The table lists this clonotype with a few counts. The rearrangement uses TRBV6-1 and TRBJ1-1; possible D gene TRBD1, 5 bases. The ends were cut back, 6 bases at V and 0 bases at J, with 11 bases in the middle. The CDR3 has 14 amino acids. Per germline, CDR1 MNHNS and CDR2 SASEGT. CDR3 nucleotide sequence: TGTGCCAGCAGGACTCAGGGTCTGAACACTGAAGCTTTCTTT. Translated: CASRTQGLNTEAFF.

V and J are TRBV2 and TRBJ2-7; the D gene is possibly TRBD2 (5 bases). CDR3 length: 14 amino acids. The ends were cut back, 7 bases at V and 4 bases at J, with 17 bases in the middle. Germline values: CDR1 SNHLY, CDR2 FYNNEI. CDR3: CASTYEAGGYEQYF. The CDR3, as DNA: TGTGCCAGCACCTATGAGGCGGGCGGTTACGAGCAGTACTTC.

This clonotype was seen only a few times. The chain carries TRBV6-1 and TRBJ2-5; TRBD1 might be the D (6 bases). Germline assignment: CDR1 MNHNS and CDR2 SASEGT. V was pared by 3 bases and J by 2 bases, with 13 bases between. The CDR3 loop spans 15 amino acids. CDR3 sequence: CASSDPRTAQETQYF. CDR3 sequence (DNA): TGTGCCAGCAGTGATCCGAGGACAGCTCAAGAGACCCAGTACTTC.

This clonotype was counted many times. The V call is TRBV29-1, the J call TRBJ2-3; TRBD2 aligns across 13 bases. The CDR3 extends over 15 amino acids. In germline, CDR1 is SQVTM, CDR2 ANQGSEA. V trimming: 7 bases; J trimming: 2 bases; junction bases outside the gene matches: 6. CDR3 loop: CSGWGLAGPTDTQYF. CDR3 DNA: TGCAGCGGTTGGGGACTAGCGGGACCCACAGATACGCAGTATTTT.

Many counts were recorded for this clonotype. CDR3 in DNA: TGTGCCAGCGCTAGGGACAGCTCCTATAATTCACCCCTCCACTTT. Translated: CASARDSSYNSPLHF. The chain links TRBV7-8 to TRBJ1-6, with 7 bases identical to TRBD1. The CDR3 is 15 residues long. V shed 8 bases and J 0 bases; nucleotides not matched to a gene: 4. The germline CDR1 and CDR2 sequences are SGHVS and FQNEAQ.

This chain joins TRBV20-1 and TRBJ2-7; D could derive from TRBD1 or TRBD2 (6 bases each). There are 11 residues in the CDR3. Trimming pared 3 bases from V and 6 bases from J, leaving 9 bases between. Germline values: CDR1 DFQATT, CDR2 SNEGSKA (reference sequence). The CDR3, as DNA: TGCAGTGCTAGTAGGGGGGCCGAGCAGTACGTC. Residues: CSASRGAEQYV.

Many counts were recorded for this clonotype. The gene calls are TRBV28 and TRBJ2-7, with 10 nucleotides matching TRBD2. Trimming took 6 bases from V and 0 from J; bases not matched to a gene: 20. Germline CDR1 reads MDHEN; CDR2 reads SYDVKM. The CDR3 sequence is 20 residues long. CDR3: CASSPRGSGGIRRSSYEQYV. CDR3 coding DNA: TGTGCCAGCAGCCCCCGTGGTAGCGGGGGGATCCGAAGGAGCTCCTACGAGCAGTACGTC.

This clonotype was picked up many times. V is TRBV20-1 and J is TRBJ1-2; D uncertain. CDR3 length equals 12 residues. Trimming removed 6 bases from V and 6 bases from J, with 14 bases in between. CDR1 and CDR2 from the germline V gene are DFQATT and SNEGSKA (reference sequence). The CDR3 sequence: CSATRRVDGYTF. The CDR3 nucleotides are TGCAGTGCCACTCGGAGGGTTGATGGCTACACCTTC.

This clonotype was counted at least ten times. The chain joins TRBV7-2 to TRBJ2-3; 9 nucleotides agree with TRBD1. With V trimmed by 1 base and J by 6 bases, 8 bases remained unmatched. CDR1 is SGHTA, CDR2 FQGNSA, per germline. CDR3 length: 16 residues. The CDR3 reads CASSLVTGGTFDTQYF. Written as DNA, the CDR3 is TGTGCCAGCAGCTTAGTGACAGGGGGAACCTTTGATACGCAGTATTTT.